Listed below are T cell receptor beta chains from one sample, sequenced in a study of T cell changes during pregnancy in multiple sclerosis. TCRdb keeps only in-frame clones here, not all; method: immunoSEQ multiplex PCR. The repertoire consists of some 30,000 clones, with 89% occurring once and the leading ten covering roughly 6.9%. Sample: CD8+ T cells from peripheral blood mononuclear cells, taken in the second trimester of pregnancy. The receptors derive from a female donor with multiple sclerosis, enrolled in a pregnancy study. Each CDR3 is given with its conserved first and last residue. Fields, in order: J gene, D gene, V gene, clone size, CDR3 protein, CDR3 DNA. A D gene is named only where the DNA matches it firmly. Only part of the rows carry a size: once, few, many, or a class if the clone is expanded.

j_gene: TRBJ2-2
d_gene: TRBD1
v_gene: TRBV4-3
abundance: -
CDR3aa: CASSQVETGAGELFF
CDR3nt: TGCGCCAGCAGCCAAGTCGAGACAGGGGCTGGGGAGCTGTTTTTT

j_gene: TRBJ2-1
d_gene: -
v_gene: TRBV6-5
abundance: -
CDR3aa: CASSYEWASNEQFF
CDR3nt: TGTGCCAGCAGTTACGAATGGGCGAGCAATGAGCAGTTCTTC

j_gene: TRBJ1-1
d_gene: -
v_gene: TRBV27
abundance: -
CDR3aa: CATKMGGSTEAFF
CDR3nt: TGTGCCACGAAGATGGGGGGGAGCACTGAAGCTTTCTTT

j_gene: TRBJ1-4
d_gene: TRBD1
v_gene: TRBV6-5
abundance: -
CDR3aa: CASSSGQGATNEKLFF
CDR3nt: TGTGCCAGCAGTTCCGGACAGGGCGCAACTAATGAAAAACTGTTTTTT

j_gene: TRBJ2-1
d_gene: -
v_gene: TRBV7-9
abundance: once
CDR3aa: CASSRGNNEQFF
CDR3nt: TGTGCCAGCAGCCGAGGTAACAATGAGCAGTTCTTC

j_gene: TRBJ2-2
d_gene: TRBD2
v_gene: TRBV7-9
abundance: -
CDR3aa: CASSPIARGATGELFF
CDR3nt: TGTGCCAGCAGCCCGATTGCGCGGGGGGCCACCGGGGAGCTGTTTTTT

j_gene: TRBJ1-2
d_gene: -
v_gene: TRBV7-8
abundance: once
CDR3aa: CASSLSLSNYGYTF
CDR3nt: TGTGCCAGCAGCTTGAGCTTATCTAACTATGGCTACACCTTC

j_gene: TRBJ2-3
d_gene: -
v_gene: TRBV6-1
abundance: -
CDR3aa: CASVRGESDTQYF
CDR3nt: TGTGCCAGCGTACGGGGAGAGTCAGATACGCAGTATTTT

j_gene: TRBJ2-7
d_gene: -
v_gene: TRBV27
abundance: -
CDR3aa: CASSLSAVVYEQYF
CDR3nt: TGTGCCAGCAGTTTATCGGCGGTAGTCTACGAGCAGTACTTC

j_gene: TRBJ1-1
d_gene: -
v_gene: TRBV7-6
abundance: once
CDR3aa: CASSLEARENTEAFF
CDR3nt: TGTGCCAGCAGCTTAGAGGCCAGGGAGAACACTGAAGCTTTCTTT